A single T cell receptor (beta chain) is shown here with its context. The data were produced by immunoSEQ multiplex PCR, yet TCRdb's version contains in-frame clones alone and is incomplete. This table has about 120,000 clones, approximately 87% appearing once. The data stem from a study of blood T cell repertoires in COVID-19. Study context: The United States, Italy and Spain were the sources of the acute and convalescent COVID-19 samples. Sample material is recorded as cDNA or gDNA derived from T cells, B-cell-depleted T cells, or PBMCs.

CDR1 is KGHSH and CDR2 is LQKENI in the germline V gene. The CDR3 is made up of 14 amino acids. Trimming removed 2 bases from V and 6 bases from J; junction bases left unmatched: 3. The chain has TRBV18 and TRBJ1-5; TRBD1 matches 8 bases. The receptor was isolated from a young man with acute or convalescent COVID-19. Source material: peripheral blood. The CDR3 DNA reads TGTGCCAGCTCACCAGACAGGGGACGTCAGCCCCAGCATTTT. Amino acids: CASSPDRGRQPQHF.